The entry that follows covers one T cell receptor delta chain sequence. Given a much more abundant clone one base away, this may be a read error. TCRdb redid clone calling on the reads using CATT. The sample consists of around 7,500 delta-chain clones, around 11% of them appearing once. These data come from a study of gamma-delta chains in newborns, infants, children. Overall study context: Microbial exposure reportedly drives polyclonal innate γδ T cell expansion after birth.

CDR3 size: 17 residues. Unmatched junction bases numbered 20, after V lost 0 bases and J lost 12 bases. Germline V gives CDR1 GEAIGNYY, CDR2 EKD. The source material was blood. The receptor's source is a child who was a newborn, infant or young child, either healthy, febrile or measles-vaccinated (not recorded which). The J gene is TRDJ1, the V gene TRDV2; 8 bases agree with TRDD3. The chain's CDR3 is CACDTISTGGSTVGVIF. The DNA for the CDR3 is TGTGCCTGTGACACCATTTCTACTGGGGGTTCGACGGTAGGGGTCATCTTT.